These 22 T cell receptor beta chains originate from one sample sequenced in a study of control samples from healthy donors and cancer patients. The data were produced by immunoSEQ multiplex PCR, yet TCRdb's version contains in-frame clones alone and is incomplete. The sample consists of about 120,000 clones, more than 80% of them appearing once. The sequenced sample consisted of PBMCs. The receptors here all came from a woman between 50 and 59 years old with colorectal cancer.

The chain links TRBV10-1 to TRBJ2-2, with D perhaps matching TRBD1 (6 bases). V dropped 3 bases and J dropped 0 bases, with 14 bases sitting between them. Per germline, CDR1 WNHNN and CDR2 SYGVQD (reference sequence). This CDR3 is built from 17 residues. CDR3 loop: CASSEASQGTNTGELFF. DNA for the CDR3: TGCGCCAGCAGTGAAGCGTCACAGGGAACGAACACCGGGGAGCTGTTTTTT.

CDR3 nucleotide sequence: TGTGCCAGCAATCGACAGGGTGGCGGGGAGCTGTTTTTT. Residues: CASNRQGGGELFF. The rearrangement joins TRBV2 to TRBJ2-2; 7 bases fit TRBD1. Trimming took 7 bases from V and 7 from J; bases not matched to a gene: 6. The CDR3 totals 13 residues. CDR1 and CDR2 from the germline V gene are SNHLY and FYNNEI.

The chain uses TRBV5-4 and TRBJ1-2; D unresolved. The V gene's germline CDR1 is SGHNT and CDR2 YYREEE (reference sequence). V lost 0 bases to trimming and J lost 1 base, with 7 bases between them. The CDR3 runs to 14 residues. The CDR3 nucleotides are TGTGCCAGCAGCTTGGGGTCCCTTAACTATGGCTACACCTTC. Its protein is CASSLGSLNYGYTF.

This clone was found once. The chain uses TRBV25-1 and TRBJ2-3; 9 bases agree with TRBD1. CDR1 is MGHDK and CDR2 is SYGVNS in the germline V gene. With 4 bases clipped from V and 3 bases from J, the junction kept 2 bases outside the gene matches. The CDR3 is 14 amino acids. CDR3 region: CASSGTGETDTQYF. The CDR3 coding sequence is TGTGCCAGCAGTGGGACAGGGGAGACAGATACGCAGTATTTT.

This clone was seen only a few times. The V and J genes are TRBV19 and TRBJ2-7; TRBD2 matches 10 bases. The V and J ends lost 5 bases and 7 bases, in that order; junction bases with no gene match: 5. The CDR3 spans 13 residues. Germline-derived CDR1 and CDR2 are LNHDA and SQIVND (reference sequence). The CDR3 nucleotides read TGTGCCAGTAGTTCTAGCGGGGGAGGTGAGCAGTACTTC. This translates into CASSSSGGGEQYF. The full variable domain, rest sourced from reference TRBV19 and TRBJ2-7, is DGGITQSPKYLFRKEGQNVTLSCEQNLNHDAMYWYRQDPGQGLRLIYYSQIVNDFQKGDIAEGYSVSREKKESFPLTVTSAQKNPTAFYLCASSSSGGGEQYFGPGTRLTVT.

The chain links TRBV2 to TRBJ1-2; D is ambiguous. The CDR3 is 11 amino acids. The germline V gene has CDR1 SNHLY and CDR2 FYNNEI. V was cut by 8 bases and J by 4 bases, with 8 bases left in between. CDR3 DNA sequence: TGTGCCAGCGGGGTAGGCTATGGCTACACCTTC. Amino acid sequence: CASGVGYGYTF.

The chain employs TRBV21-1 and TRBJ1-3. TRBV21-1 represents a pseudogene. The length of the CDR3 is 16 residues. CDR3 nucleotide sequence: TGTGCCAGCGCGGGGACGAAACTTAGCTCTGGAAACACCATATATTTT. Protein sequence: CASAGTKLSSGNTIYF.

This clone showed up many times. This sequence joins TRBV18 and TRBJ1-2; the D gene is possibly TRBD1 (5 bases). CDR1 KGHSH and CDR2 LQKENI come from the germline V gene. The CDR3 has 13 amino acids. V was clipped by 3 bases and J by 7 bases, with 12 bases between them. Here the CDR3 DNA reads TGTGCCAGCTCACCCCCTGTCCAGGGTGGCTACACCTTC. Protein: CASSPPVQGGYTF.

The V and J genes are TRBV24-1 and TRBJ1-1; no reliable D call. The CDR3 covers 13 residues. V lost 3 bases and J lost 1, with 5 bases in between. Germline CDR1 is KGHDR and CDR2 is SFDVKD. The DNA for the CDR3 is TGTGCCACCAGTGATAACAAGAACACTGAAGCTTTCTTT. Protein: CATSDNKNTEAFF.

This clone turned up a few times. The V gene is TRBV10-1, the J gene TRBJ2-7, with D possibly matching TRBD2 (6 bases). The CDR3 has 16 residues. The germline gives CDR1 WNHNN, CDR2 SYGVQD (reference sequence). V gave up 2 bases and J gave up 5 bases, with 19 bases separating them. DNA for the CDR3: TGCGCCAGCAGTGAGGGGGCGGGATACCCTTTGGACGAGCAGTACTTC. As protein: CASSEGAGYPLDEQYF.

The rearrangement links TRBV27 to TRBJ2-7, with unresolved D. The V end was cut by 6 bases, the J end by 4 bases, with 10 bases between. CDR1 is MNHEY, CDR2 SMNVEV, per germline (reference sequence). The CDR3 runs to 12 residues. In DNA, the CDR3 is TGTGCCAGCAGCCCTAACTTTTACGAGCAGTACTTC. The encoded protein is CASSPNFYEQYF.

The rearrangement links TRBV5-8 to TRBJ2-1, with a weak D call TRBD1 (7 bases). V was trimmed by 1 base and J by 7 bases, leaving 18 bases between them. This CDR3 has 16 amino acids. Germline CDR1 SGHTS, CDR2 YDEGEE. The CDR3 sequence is CASSLFGQGGRNEQFF. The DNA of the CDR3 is TGTGCCAGCAGCTTGTTCGGGCAGGGGGGACGGAATGAGCAGTTCTTC.

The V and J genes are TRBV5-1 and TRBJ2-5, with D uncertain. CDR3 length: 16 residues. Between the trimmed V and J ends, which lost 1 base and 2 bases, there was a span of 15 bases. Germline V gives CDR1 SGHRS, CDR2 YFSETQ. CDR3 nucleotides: TGCGCCAGCAGCTTGCGGCTCCAGGCGGAACAAGAGACCCAGTACTTC. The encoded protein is CASSLRLQAEQETQYF.

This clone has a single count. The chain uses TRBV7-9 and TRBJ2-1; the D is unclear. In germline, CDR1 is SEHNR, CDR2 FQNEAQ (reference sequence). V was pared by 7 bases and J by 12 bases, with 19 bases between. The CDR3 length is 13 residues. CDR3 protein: CASIDDSSLGQFF. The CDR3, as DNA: TGTGCCAGCATCGACGACTCTTCTCTGGGGCAGTTCTTC.

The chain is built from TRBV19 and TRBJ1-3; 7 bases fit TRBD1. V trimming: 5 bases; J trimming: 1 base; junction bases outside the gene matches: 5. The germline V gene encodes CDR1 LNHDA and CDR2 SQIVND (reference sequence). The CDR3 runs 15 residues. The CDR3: CASSLTGDSGNTIYF. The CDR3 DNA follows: TGTGCCAGTAGTTTAACAGGGGATTCTGGAAACACCATATATTTT. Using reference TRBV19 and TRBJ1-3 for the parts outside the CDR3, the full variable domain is DGGITQSPKYLFRKEGQNVTLSCEQNLNHDAMYWYRQDPGQGLRLIYYSQIVNDFQKGDIAEGYSVSREKKESFPLTVTSAQKNPTAFYLCASSLTGDSGNTIYFGEGSWLTVV.

CDR3 region: CASSQDGFRGYNEQFF. For the CDR3, the DNA is TGTGCCAGCAGCCAAGATGGCTTTCGAGGGTACAATGAGCAGTTCTTC. The V and J genes are TRBV14 and TRBJ2-1; D might be TRBD2 (5 bases). Germline CDR1 and CDR2: SGHDN and FVKESK. Trimming left V 0 bases short and J 4 bases short, with 13 bases between. This CDR3 comprises 16 residues.

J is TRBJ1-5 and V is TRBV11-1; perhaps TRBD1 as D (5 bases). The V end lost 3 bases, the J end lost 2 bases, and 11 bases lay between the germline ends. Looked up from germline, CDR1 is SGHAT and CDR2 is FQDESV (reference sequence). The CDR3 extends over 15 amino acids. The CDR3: CASSLQDMGNQPQHF. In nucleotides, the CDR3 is TGTGCCAGCAGCTTGCAGGACATGGGCAATCAGCCCCAGCATTTT.

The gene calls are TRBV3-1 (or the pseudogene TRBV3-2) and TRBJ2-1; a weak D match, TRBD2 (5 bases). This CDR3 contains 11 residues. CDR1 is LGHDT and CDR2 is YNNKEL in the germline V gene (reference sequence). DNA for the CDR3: TGTGAGAGGGTCTCGAGGGATGAGCAGTTCTTC. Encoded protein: CERVSRDEQFF.

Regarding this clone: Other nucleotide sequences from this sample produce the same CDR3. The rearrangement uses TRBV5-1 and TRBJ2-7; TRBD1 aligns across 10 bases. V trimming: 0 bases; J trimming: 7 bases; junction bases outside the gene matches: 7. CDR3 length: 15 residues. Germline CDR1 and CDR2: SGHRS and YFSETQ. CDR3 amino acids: CASSLVGGQGREQYF. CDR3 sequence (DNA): TGCGCCAGCAGCTTGGTTGGGGGACAGGGGAGGGAGCAGTACTTC.

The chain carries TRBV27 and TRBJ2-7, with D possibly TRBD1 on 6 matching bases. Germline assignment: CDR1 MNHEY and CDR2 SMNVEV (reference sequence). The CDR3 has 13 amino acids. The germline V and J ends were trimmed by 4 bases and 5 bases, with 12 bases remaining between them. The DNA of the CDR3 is TGTGCCAGCAGTTACACAACAGGGCACGAGCAGTACTTC. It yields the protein CASSYTTGHEQYF.

The CDR3 spells CASTVYAGGTDTQYF. The DNA of the CDR3 is TGTGCCAGCACCGTGTATGCAGGGGGCACAGATACGCAGTATTTT. The chain employs TRBV6-5 and TRBJ2-3, with a possible D match to TRBD1 (6 bases). Germline V CDR1 and CDR2: MNHEY, SVGAGI. The CDR3 length is 15 residues. Trimming left V 7 bases short and J 1 base short, with 15 bases between.

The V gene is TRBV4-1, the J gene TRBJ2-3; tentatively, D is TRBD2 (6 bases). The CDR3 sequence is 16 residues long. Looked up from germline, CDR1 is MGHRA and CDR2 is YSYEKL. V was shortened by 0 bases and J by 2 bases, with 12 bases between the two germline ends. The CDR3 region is CASSQDEGGVTDTQYF. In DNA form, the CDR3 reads TGCGCCAGCAGCCAAGATGAGGGCGGGGTCACAGATACGCAGTATTTT.